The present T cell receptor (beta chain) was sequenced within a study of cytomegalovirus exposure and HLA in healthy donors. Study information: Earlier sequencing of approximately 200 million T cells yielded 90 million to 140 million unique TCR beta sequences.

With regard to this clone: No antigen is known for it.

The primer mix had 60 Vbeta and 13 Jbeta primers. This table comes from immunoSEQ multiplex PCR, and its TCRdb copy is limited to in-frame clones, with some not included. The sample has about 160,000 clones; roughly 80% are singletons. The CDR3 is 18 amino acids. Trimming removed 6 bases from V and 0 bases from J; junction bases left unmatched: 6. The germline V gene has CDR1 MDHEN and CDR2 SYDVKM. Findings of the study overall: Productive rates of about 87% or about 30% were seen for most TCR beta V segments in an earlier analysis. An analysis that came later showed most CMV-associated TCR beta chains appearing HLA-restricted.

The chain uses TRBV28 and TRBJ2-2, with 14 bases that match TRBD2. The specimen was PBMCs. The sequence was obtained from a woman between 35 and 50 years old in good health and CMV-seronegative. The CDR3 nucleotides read TGTGCCAGCAGGGATGCGGGACTAGCGGGGGCGAACACCGGGGAGCTGTTTTTT. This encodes CASRDAGLAGANTGELFF.